The 5 T cell receptor beta chains reported below all come from one sample, sequenced in a study of T cells in Graves' hyperthyroidism and ophthalmopathy (dated 2019 in TCRdb). Library method: multiplex PCR. Data came from an Illumina HiSeq 2000. Amplification of TCR beta CDR3 regions was carried out from RNA transcripts. The TCR CDR3 was subjected to a first round of RT-PCR using the HTBI primer set and the Qiagen OneStep RT-PCR kit. Clones were called with MiXCR by TCRdb after fastp trimmed the public reads at Q25, and only in-frame beta chains were retained. Records with the same CDR3 protein are collapsed into one entry carrying the most frequent genes and DNA. The sample profile shows roughly 500,000 distinct CDR3 sequences; more than 45% of them were found once. Of the sample, 15% to 20% falls within the top ten clones. Sequencing used peripheral blood or thyroid tissue (not recorded which). These receptors were obtained from an adult woman with Graves' disease, either hyperthyroidism or ophthalmopathy (not recorded which).

Details on this clonotype: The limits of the CDR3 on the DNA are not certain, so only TCRdb's listed CDR3 is given. The V and J genes are TRBV2 and TRBJ2-5; the tabulated D call, TRBD2, remains unverified against the DNA. Inclusive of both ends, the CDR3 amounts to 15 amino acids. Germline V gene sequence: CDR1 SNHLY, CDR2 FYNNEI. The CDR3: CACSARVPGTETQYF.

This clonotype was seen more than once but under ten times. A read error may be the cause here, since a much bigger clone is one base away. This rearrangement joins TRBV9 to TRBJ2-2; 11 nucleotides agree with TRBD2. The V gene's germline CDR1 is SGDLS and CDR2 YYNGEE. The CDR3 extends over 18 amino acids. The V gene end was trimmed by 2 bases and the J gene end by 4 bases; junction bases not matched to a gene: 10. The CDR3 coding sequence is TGTGCCAGCAGCGTTTCCCCGGGACTAGCGGAAATCACCGGGGAGCTGTTTTTT. It codes for CASSVSPGLAEITGELFF.

J is TRBJ1-5 and V is TRBV20-1, with TRBD1 identical over 8 bases. Germline trimming cut 0 bases from V and 5 bases from J; bases unmatched to any gene: 6. Germline CDR1 DFQATT, CDR2 SNEGSKA (reference sequence). This CDR3 has 15 residues. For the CDR3, the DNA is TGCAGTGCTAGAGATTCCAGGGGGCTGGATCAGCCCCAGCATTTT. Encoded protein: CSARDSRGLDQPQHF.

There are many counts of this clonotype. V usage is TRBV5-1 and J usage is TRBJ2-7, with a tentative D call TRBD2 (5 bases). Deletions cut 6 bases from V and 5 bases from J, with 9 bases between. Germline values: CDR1 SGHRS, CDR2 YFSETQ. The CDR3 covers 11 residues. The CDR3 DNA reads as TGCGCCAGCAACTTCGGGGACGAGCAGTACTTC. This sequence encodes CASNFGDEQYF.

J is TRBJ1-4 and V is TRBV20-1; D is unresolved. The CDR3 loop spans 12 amino acids. Germline loops: CDR1 DFQATT, CDR2 SNEGSKA (reference sequence). Trimming took 2 bases from V and 2 from J, leaving 3 bases between them. The CDR3 loop is CSARKTNEKLFF. The CDR3 DNA reads TGCAGTGCTAGAAAGACTAATGAAAAACTGTTTTTT.